This T cell receptor (beta chain) was captured in a study of blood T cell repertoires in COVID-19. For the study at large: Donors in the United States, Italy and Spain gave samples during acute or convalescent COVID-19.

Patients from Seattle were sampled longitudinally, starting during active infection. This CDR3 spans 13 amino acids. Trimming stripped 7 bases from V and 4 bases from J, with 13 bases between. Germline V gene data show CDR1 as SQVTM and CDR2 as ANQGSEA. Under the authors' procedure: Amplification of reference gene primers was used by the study to estimate nucleated cell counts. Sequenced by immunoSEQ multiplex PCR; TCRdb stores in-frame clones only, minus some. Clone size and the V and J calls come from that table; the DNA yielded D and trimming. The sample gives some 220,000 clones, around four fifths of which show up once; 4.5% to 5.5% is in the top ten.

This chain uses TRBV29-1 with TRBJ2-2; a possible D gene is TRBD2 (6 bases). The TCR was taken from a woman between 70 and 85 years old with COVID-19, enrolled during active disease. Sequenced material: peripheral blood. The CDR3 loop is CSARESGTGELFF. The CDR3 DNA sequence: TGCAGCGCTCGGGAGTCGGGCACCGGGGAGCTGTTTTTT.